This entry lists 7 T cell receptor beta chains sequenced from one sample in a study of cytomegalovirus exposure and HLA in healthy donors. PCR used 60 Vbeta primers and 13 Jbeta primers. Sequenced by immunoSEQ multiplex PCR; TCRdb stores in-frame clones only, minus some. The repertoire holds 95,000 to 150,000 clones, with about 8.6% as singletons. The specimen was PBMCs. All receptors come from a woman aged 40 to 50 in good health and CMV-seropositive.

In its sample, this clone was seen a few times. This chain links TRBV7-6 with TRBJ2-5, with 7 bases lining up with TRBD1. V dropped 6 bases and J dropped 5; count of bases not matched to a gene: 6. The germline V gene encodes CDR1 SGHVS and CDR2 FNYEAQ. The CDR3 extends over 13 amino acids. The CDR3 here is CASRGTVGETQYF. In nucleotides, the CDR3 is TGTGCCAGCAGGGGGACAGTGGGGGAGACCCAGTACTTC. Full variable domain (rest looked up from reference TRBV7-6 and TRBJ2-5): GAGVSQSPRYKVTKRGQDVALRCDPISGHVSLYWYRQALGQGPEFLTYFNYEAQQDKSGLPNDRFSAERPEGSISTLTIQRTEQRDSAMYRCASRGTVGETQYFGPGTRLLVL.

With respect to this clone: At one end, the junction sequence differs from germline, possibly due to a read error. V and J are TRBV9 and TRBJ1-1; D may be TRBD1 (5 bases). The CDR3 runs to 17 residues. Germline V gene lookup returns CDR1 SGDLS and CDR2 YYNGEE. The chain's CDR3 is CTSSSPPGLGMNTEAFF. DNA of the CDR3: TGTACCAGCAGCTCACCACCGGGACTCGGAATGAACACTGAAGCTTTCTTT.

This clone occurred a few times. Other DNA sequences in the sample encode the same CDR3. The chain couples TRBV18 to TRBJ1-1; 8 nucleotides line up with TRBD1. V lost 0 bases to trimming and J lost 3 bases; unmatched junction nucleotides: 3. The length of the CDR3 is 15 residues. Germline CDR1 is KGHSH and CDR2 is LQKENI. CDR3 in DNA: TGTGCCAGCTCACCACCAACAGGGGGAGACACTGAAGCTTTCTTT. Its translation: CASSPPTGGDTEAFF.

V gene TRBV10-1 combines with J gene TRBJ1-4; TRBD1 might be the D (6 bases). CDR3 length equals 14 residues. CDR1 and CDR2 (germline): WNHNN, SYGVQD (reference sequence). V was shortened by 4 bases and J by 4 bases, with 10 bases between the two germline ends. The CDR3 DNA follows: TGCGCCAGCAGTGTGGACAGTCGTAATGAAAAACTGTTTTTT. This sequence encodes CASSVDSRNEKLFF.

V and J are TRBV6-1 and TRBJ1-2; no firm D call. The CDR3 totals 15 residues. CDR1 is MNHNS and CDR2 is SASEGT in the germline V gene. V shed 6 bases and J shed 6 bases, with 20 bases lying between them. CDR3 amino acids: CASRVDTISSHGYTF. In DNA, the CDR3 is TGTGCCAGCAGGGTCGACACGATATCAAGCCATGGCTACACCTTC.

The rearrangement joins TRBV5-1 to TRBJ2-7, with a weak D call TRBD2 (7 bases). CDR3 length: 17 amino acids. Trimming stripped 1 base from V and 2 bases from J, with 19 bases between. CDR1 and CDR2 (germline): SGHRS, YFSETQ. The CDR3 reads CASSLTGLRGMAYEQYF. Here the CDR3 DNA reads TGCGCCAGCAGCTTGACGGGACTAAGGGGGATGGCCTACGAGCAGTACTTC.

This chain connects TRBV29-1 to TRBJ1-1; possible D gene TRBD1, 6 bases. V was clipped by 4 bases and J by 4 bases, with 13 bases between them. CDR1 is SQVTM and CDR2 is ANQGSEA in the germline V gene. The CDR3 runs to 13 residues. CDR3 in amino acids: CSVVNRESTEAFF. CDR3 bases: TGCAGCGTTGTAAACAGGGAGAGCACTGAAGCTTTCTTT.